These 20 T cell receptor beta chains came from one sample sequenced in a study of CD8 T cells in ankylosing spondylitis. Via MiXCR, TCRdb re-called the 5' RACE reads, giving one row per CDR3 protein. The table lists 200,000 to 300,000 distinct CDR3 sequences, roughly a quarter of them singletons. The material sequenced was blood, either unsorted or a sorted T cell fraction (not recorded which). The receptor set was obtained from a male donor with ankylosing spondylitis or in good health (not recorded which).

The genes are TRBV9 and TRBJ2-3; D might be TRBD2 (6 bases). The CDR3 contains 15 residues. Trimming pared 6 bases from V and 1 base from J, leaving 15 bases between. Germline V lookup: CDR1 SGDLS, CDR2 YYNGEE. DNA for the CDR3: TGTGCCAGCACGCCTCTAGCGTTGGGCACAGATACGCAGTATTTT. The encoded protein is CASTPLALGTDTQYF.

The sample holds many counts of this clonotype. The J gene is TRBJ1-2, the V gene TRBV29-1; D possibly corresponds to TRBD1 (6 bases). The CDR3 covers 13 residues. Germline V lookup: CDR1 SQVTM, CDR2 ANQGSEA. V was shortened by 5 bases and J by 2 bases, with 12 bases between the two germline ends. The CDR3 here is CSVTGTLNYGYTF. For the CDR3, the DNA is TGCAGCGTTACCGGGACACTGAACTATGGCTACACCTTC.

This clonotype was counted a few times. The rearrangement links TRBV6-5 to TRBJ2-1; maybe TRBD2 (5 bases). The CDR3 has 12 residues. CDR1 and CDR2 (germline): MNHEY, SVGAGI. Trimming pared 6 bases from V and 4 bases from J, leaving 7 bases between. The CDR3 here is CASRTGYNEQFF. As DNA, the CDR3 is TGTGCCAGCAGAACGGGGTACAATGAGCAGTTCTTC.

This clonotype was counted at least ten times. This sequence joins TRBV29-1 and TRBJ2-7; D gene uncertain. The CDR3 totals 13 residues. The ends were cut back, 7 bases at V and 1 base at J, with 14 bases in the middle. Germline V lookup: CDR1 SQVTM, CDR2 ANQGSEA. CDR3 bases: TGCAGCGCGATTGGACCGACGTCCTACGAGCAGTACTTC. The encoded protein is CSAIGPTSYEQYF.

This clonotype was counted a single time. The V call is TRBV2, the J call TRBJ2-3; possibly TRBD1 for D (6 bases). V shed 6 bases and J shed 3 bases, with 10 bases lying between them. The CDR3 is made up of 13 amino acids. From germline, CDR1 is SNHLY and CDR2 FYNNEI. CDR3 loop: CASSDGQTDTQYF. CDR3 coding DNA: TGTGCCAGCAGCGATGGACAGACAGATACGCAGTATTTT.

Only a few counts were recorded for this clonotype. This chain joins TRBV29-1 and TRBJ2-1; TRBD2 matches at 7 bases. This CDR3 contains 12 residues. The V and J ends lost 7 bases and 6 bases, in that order; junction bases with no gene match: 6. The germline V gene encodes CDR1 SQVTM and CDR2 ANQGSEA. This CDR3 reads CSAQTSPNEQFF. Here the CDR3 DNA reads TGCAGCGCCCAGACTAGCCCCAATGAGCAGTTCTTC.

This clonotype was found a few times. V and J are TRBV20-1 and TRBJ2-7; 7 positions agree with TRBD2. Losses at the gene ends were 4 bases for V and 2 bases for J; bases not matched to a gene: 5. The CDR3 has 13 amino acids. The germline V gene encodes CDR1 DFQATT and CDR2 SNEGSKA (reference sequence). This CDR3 is CSATGTKPYEQYF. In DNA, the CDR3 is TGCAGTGCTACCGGGACTAAACCCTACGAGCAGTACTTC.

This clonotype was counted a few times. V is TRBV5-5 and J is TRBJ2-1; D is tentatively TRBD1 or TRBD2 (5 bases each). The CDR3 has 15 amino acids. Germline V gene data show CDR1 as SGHKS and CDR2 as YYEKEE (reference sequence). V was cut by 4 bases and J by 6 bases, with 17 bases left in between. CDR3: CASSDEGLRGNEQFF. The DNA for the CDR3 is TGTGCCAGCAGCGATGAGGGTTTAAGGGGCAATGAGCAGTTCTTC.

A few counts support this clonotype. V usage is TRBV20-1 and J usage is TRBJ1-5; D might be TRBD1 (6 bases). The CDR3 length is 12 residues. Deletions cut 4 bases from V and 9 bases from J, with 13 bases between. The germline CDR1 and CDR2 sequences are DFQATT and SNEGSKA (reference sequence). The CDR3 nucleotides read TGCAGTGCTAATAGGGGGGTAGGGCCCCAGCATTTT. This translates into CSANRGVGPQHF.

This clonotype showed up just a few times. The rearrangement joins TRBV10-3 to TRBJ2-7; 7 bases map to TRBD1. V trimming: 10 bases; J trimming: 1 base; junction bases outside the gene matches: 13. Germline lookup yields CDR1 ENHRY and CDR2 SYGVKD. The length of the CDR3 is 15 residues. The CDR3 sequence: CATGGSRDRSYEQYF. DNA for the CDR3: TGTGCCACTGGCGGTTCTCGGGACAGATCCTACGAGCAGTACTTC.

The chain links TRBV7-2 to TRBJ2-7; a weak D match, TRBD2 (6 bases). CDR3 size: 13 residues. The V end lost 6 bases, the J end lost 4 bases, and 13 bases lay between the germline ends. CDR1 SGHTA and CDR2 FQGNSA come from the germline V gene. For the CDR3, the DNA is TGTGCCAGCAGTCGACCGGGGGTGTACGAGCAGTACTTC. As protein: CASSRPGVYEQYF.

This clonotype was detected a few times. The chain joins TRBV29-1 to TRBJ1-4, with D perhaps TRBD1 (6 bases). The germline V gene has CDR1 SQVTM and CDR2 ANQGSEA. This CDR3 is 14 amino acids long. V was trimmed by 5 bases and J by 1 base, leaving 11 bases between them. The CDR3 nucleotides are TGCAGCGTTCTCGGGGGCAAAACTAATGAAAAACTGTTTTTT. Its protein is CSVLGGKTNEKLFF.

The V call is TRBV12-3 or TRBV12-4, the J call TRBJ2-7; TRBD2 aligns across 11 bases. The CDR3 sequence is 14 residues long. After removal of 7 bases from V and 6 bases from J, the junction contained 8 bases not matched to a gene. Here the CDR3 DNA reads TGTGCCAGCACTATTAGCGGGGGGGTGAGCGAGCAGTACTTC. It encodes CASTISGGVSEQYF.

CDR3 nucleotide sequence: TGTGCCAGTAGTCGGACAGGGGGTTCGAACACCGGGGAGCTGTTTTTT. This sequence encodes CASSRTGGSNTGELFF. The chain carries TRBV19 and TRBJ2-2; 10 bases align to TRBD1. Germline lookup yields CDR1 LNHDA and CDR2 SQIVND (reference sequence). The length of the CDR3 is 16 residues. Germline trimming cut 5 bases from V and 0 bases from J; bases unmatched to any gene: 3.

This clonotype was recorded a few times. This chain links TRBV20-1 with TRBJ2-7; perhaps TRBD1 as D (5 bases). Trimming cost V 6 bases and J 5 bases, with 17 bases left between them. The CDR3 runs 13 residues. Germline V CDR1 and CDR2: DFQATT, SNEGSKA (reference sequence). The CDR3 loop reads CSALPGQYDEQYF. DNA of the CDR3: TGCAGTGCCCTCCCAGGGCAGTACGACGAGCAGTACTTC.

The CDR3 region has the DNA TGTGCCAGCAGCGCCGACAGGGATGTCGCTGAAGCTTTCTTT. Translating gives CASSADRDVAEAFF. The V and J genes are TRBV11-2 and TRBJ1-1, with 7 bases fitting TRBD1. The germline V gene encodes CDR1 SGHAT and CDR2 FQNNGV. J was trimmed by 6 bases and V by 5 bases; bases with no gene match: 9. The CDR3 spans 14 residues.

The table lists this clonotype with many counts. V is TRBV6-2 or TRBV6-3 and J is TRBJ1-1, with D tentatively TRBD1 (5 bases). V lost 10 bases and J lost 10, with 22 bases in between. This CDR3 has 13 residues. Germline V lookup: CDR1 MNHEY, CDR2 SVGEGT. CDR3 DNA sequence: TGTGCCACCCGAGGCAGGGCCCAGGTTGGAGCTTTCTTT. This encodes CATRGRAQVGAFF.

This clonotype has at least ten counts. This chain uses TRBV20-1 with TRBJ2-5, with D perhaps matching TRBD2 (6 bases). The CDR3 consists of 14 residues. The V and J ends lost 0 bases and 4 bases respectively, with 12 bases between them. Germline CDR1 and CDR2: DFQATT and SNEGSKA (reference sequence). The CDR3 here is CSARDRRGPETQYF. In nucleotides, the CDR3 is TGCAGTGCTAGAGATCGGCGGGGACCAGAGACCCAGTACTTC.

The genes are TRBV20-1 and TRBJ1-1; unclear D gene. V lost 5 bases and J lost 3, with 7 bases in between. CDR3 length: 11 residues. Germline CDR1 is DFQATT and CDR2 is SNEGSKA (reference sequence). Here the CDR3 DNA reads TGCAGTGCTCCCCGAGACACTGAAGCTTTCTTT. Amino acids: CSAPRDTEAFF.

J is TRBJ2-1 and V is TRBV7-2; tentative D call: TRBD1 (6 bases). The germline V gene has CDR1 SGHTA and CDR2 FQGNSA. V was trimmed by 5 bases and J by 2 bases, leaving 13 bases between them. The CDR3 has 15 amino acids. The CDR3 loop is CASSPTGQTYNEQFF. For the CDR3, the DNA is TGTGCCAGCAGCCCTACGGGACAAACCTACAATGAGCAGTTCTTC. The full variable domain, in which reference TRBV7-2 and TRBJ2-1 provide the parts outside the CDR3, is GAGVSQSPSNKVTEKGKDVELRCDPISGHTALYWYRQSLGQGLEFLIYFQGNSAPDKSGLPSDRFSAERTGGSVSTLTIQRTQQEDSAVYLCASSPTGQTYNEQFFGPGTRLTVL.